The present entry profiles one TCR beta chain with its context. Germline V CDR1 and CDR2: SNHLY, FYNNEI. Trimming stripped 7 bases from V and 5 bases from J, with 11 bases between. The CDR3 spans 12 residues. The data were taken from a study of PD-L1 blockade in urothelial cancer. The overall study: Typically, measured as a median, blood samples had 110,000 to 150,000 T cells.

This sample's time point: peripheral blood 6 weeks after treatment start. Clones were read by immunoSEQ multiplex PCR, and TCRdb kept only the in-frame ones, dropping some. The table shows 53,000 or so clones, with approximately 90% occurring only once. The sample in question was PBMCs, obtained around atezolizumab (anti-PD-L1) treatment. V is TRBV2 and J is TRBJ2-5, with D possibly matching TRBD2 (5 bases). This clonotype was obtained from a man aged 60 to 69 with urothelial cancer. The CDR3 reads CASITRLETQYF. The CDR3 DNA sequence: TGTGCCAGCATAACTAGGTTGGAGACCCAGTACTTC.